The 27 T cell receptor beta chains below come from one sample, sequenced in a study of cytomegalovirus exposure and HLA in healthy donors (dated by TCRdb to the late 2010s). Libraries were prepared through the immunoSEQ multiplex PCR assay. A mixture of 60 forward primers for TCR Vbeta segments and 13 reverse primers for TCR Jbeta segments was used in the multiplex PCR. The clones in this table, taken by TCRdb from immuneACCESS, are in-frame only. Not every clone is retained; where verified, under half of the shortfall comes from an unresolved V gene, and the cause of the rest is unknown. Across this sample there are 95,000 to 150,000 clones, with about 78% seen only once. The ten largest clones add up to 3% to 4.5% of the sample. Sequencing was performed on PBMCs. These receptor sequences come from a man between 25 and 39 years old in good health and CMV-seronegative.

The chain carries TRBV9 and TRBJ2-3; TRBD2 aligns across 8 bases. The CDR3 consists of 16 residues. Germline V lookup: CDR1 SGDLS, CDR2 YYNGEE. The junction had 9 bases not matched to a gene; V was cut back by 3 bases and J by 3 bases. The CDR3 reads CASSDVRGGGTDTQYF. DNA of the CDR3: TGTGCCAGCAGCGACGTTCGGGGGGGCGGTACAGATACGCAGTATTTT.

The genes are TRBV29-1 and TRBJ2-4; 7 bases line up with TRBD1. This CDR3 contains 13 residues. V shed 6 bases, J shed 9 bases, and the junction held 11 bases outside the gene matches. Germline CDR1 SQVTM, CDR2 ANQGSEA. This CDR3 is CSVRTGDWGIQYF. CDR3 DNA: TGCAGCGTCAGGACAGGTGATTGGGGCATTCAGTACTTC.

CDR3 region: CASSLGQEADTQYF. DNA of the CDR3: TGCGCCAGCAGCCTGGGACAGGAGGCAGATACGCAGTATTTT. The V and J genes are TRBV5-1 and TRBJ2-3, with 8 nucleotides matching TRBD1. V shed 4 bases, J shed 4 bases, and the junction held 5 bases outside the gene matches. This CDR3 is built from 14 residues. Germline V gene data show CDR1 as SGHRS and CDR2 as YFSETQ.

The V call is TRBV28, the J call TRBJ2-1; TRBD2 matches 14 bases. This CDR3 comprises 15 residues. After removal of 6 bases from V and 8 bases from J, the junction contained 6 bases not matched to a gene. Germline CDR1 MDHEN, CDR2 SYDVKM. The CDR3 protein is CASRTTSGGADEQFF. The CDR3 bases are TGTGCCAGCAGGACGACTAGCGGGGGGGCTGATGAGCAGTTCTTC.

In its sample, this clone was seen a few times. This rearrangement joins TRBV6-5 to TRBJ2-7; 12 bases agree with TRBD2. The CDR3 consists of 15 residues. Germline loops: CDR1 MNHEY, CDR2 SVGAGI. J was trimmed by 7 bases and V by 8 bases; bases with no gene match: 12. The CDR3 is CASGRPSSGGVEQYF. The CDR3 DNA follows: TGTGCCAGCGGTCGCCCCTCTAGCGGGGGGGTGGAGCAGTACTTC.

The chain joins TRBV5-5 to TRBJ1-1; TRBD1 matches 9 bases. CDR1 and CDR2 from the germline V gene are SGHKS and YYEKEE (reference sequence). The CDR3 loop spans 15 amino acids. V lost 4 bases to trimming and J lost 0 bases; unmatched junction nucleotides: 4. The CDR3 DNA reads as TGTGCCAGCAGCAGGGGACAGGGACTGAACACTGAAGCTTTCTTT. It codes for CASSRGQGLNTEAFF.

This clone has only one observation. The V and J genes are TRBV19 and TRBJ1-1; D unresolved. Germline values: CDR1 LNHDA, CDR2 SQIVND (reference sequence). This CDR3 has 8 residues. The ends were cut back, 10 bases at V and 8 bases at J, with 5 bases in the middle. The CDR3 loop is CATGEAFF. The CDR3 coding sequence is TGTGCCACAGGAGAAGCTTTCTTT.

V gene TRBV28 combines with J gene TRBJ2-5; D is uncertain. From germline, CDR1 is MDHEN and CDR2 SYDVKM. Deletions cut 6 bases from V and 4 bases from J, with 9 bases between. This CDR3 has 12 residues. The CDR3 loop reads CASSGDSETQYF. CDR3 nucleotide sequence: TGTGCCAGCAGCGGTGATTCAGAGACCCAGTACTTC.

The rearrangement uses TRBV7-8 and TRBJ2-1, with 9 positions matching TRBD2. V was pared by 2 bases and J by 4 bases, with 3 bases of the junction left unmatched. CDR1 and CDR2 from the germline V gene are SGHVS and FQNEAQ. The CDR3 is made up of 15 amino acids. CDR3 protein: CASSLSLAGYNEQFF. For the CDR3, the DNA is TGTGCCAGCAGCTTAAGTCTAGCGGGGTACAATGAGCAGTTCTTC.

This sequence joins TRBV2 and TRBJ2-7, with 8 bases matching TRBD1. There are 14 residues in the CDR3. V shed 4 bases and J 4 bases; nucleotides not matched to a gene: 6. Germline assignment: CDR1 SNHLY and CDR2 FYNNEI. As DNA, the CDR3 is TGTGCCAGCAGTGGCGGACAGGGTGATTACGAGCAGTACTTC. Protein product: CASSGGQGDYEQYF.

This sequence joins TRBV5-1 and TRBJ2-1; TRBD2 is a possible D gene (6 bases). V lost 1 base to trimming and J lost 4 bases, with 15 bases between them. There are 16 residues in the CDR3. The V gene's germline CDR1 is SGHRS and CDR2 YFSETQ. The CDR3 nucleotides read TGCGCCAGCAGCTTGTTCTCGGGGGTCGCTTACAATGAGCAGTTCTTC. It yields the protein CASSLFSGVAYNEQFF.

The rearrangement links TRBV15 to TRBJ1-2, with D uncertain. Looked up from germline, CDR1 is LNHNV and CDR2 is YYDKDF (reference sequence). CDR3 length equals 15 residues. Trimming pared 1 base from V and 4 bases from J, leaving 13 bases between. CDR3 residues: CATSRVGEGGYGYTF. As DNA, the CDR3 is TGTGCCACCAGCAGAGTCGGGGAGGGTGGCTATGGCTACACCTTC.

The chain is built from TRBV30 and TRBJ1-2, with a possible D match to TRBD1 (5 bases). CDR1 and CDR2 from the germline V gene are GTSNPN and SVGIG (reference sequence). Trimming stripped 1 base from V and 6 bases from J, with 15 bases between. The CDR3 is 14 residues long. Written as DNA, the CDR3 is TGTGCCTGGAGTGGATGGTTGGGGCCCGATGGCTACACCTTC. This encodes CAWSGWLGPDGYTF.

The chain has TRBV9 and TRBJ1-2; D is uncertain. CDR3 size: 15 residues. From germline, CDR1 is SGDLS and CDR2 YYNGEE. The V end lost 1 base, the J end lost 1 base, and 11 bases lay between the germline ends. The CDR3 reads CASSVSSVNNYGYTF. CDR3 DNA sequence: TGTGCCAGCAGCGTATCGTCGGTTAATAACTATGGCTACACCTTC.

The CDR3 loop is CASSAFGQGTDGYTF. CDR3 bases: TGTGCCAGCAGTGCATTTGGACAGGGTACTGATGGCTACACCTTC. V gene TRBV6-5 combines with J gene TRBJ1-2; TRBD1 matches 8 bases. With 5 bases clipped from V and 6 bases from J, the junction kept 11 bases outside the gene matches. Germline lookup yields CDR1 MNHEY and CDR2 SVGAGI. The CDR3 runs to 15 residues.

This clone was seen a handful of times. The chain recombines TRBV5-6 with TRBJ2-5; 9 nucleotides agree with TRBD2. V dropped 1 base and J dropped 0; count of bases not matched to a gene: 7. The germline gives CDR1 SGHDT, CDR2 YYEEEE. CDR3 length: 17 residues. CDR3 sequence: CASSLMSAGGYQETQYF. DNA for the CDR3: TGTGCCAGCAGCTTGATGTCAGCGGGGGGATACCAAGAGACCCAGTACTTC.

This rearrangement joins TRBV5-4 to TRBJ2-4; 9 bases map to TRBD2. The germline V gene encodes CDR1 SGHNT and CDR2 YYREEE (reference sequence). CDR3 length equals 14 residues. With 3 bases clipped from V and 9 bases from J, the junction kept 7 bases outside the gene matches. The CDR3 sequence: CASSSGGGAGIQYF. CDR3 nucleotides: TGTGCCAGCAGCTCCGGCGGGGGGGCAGGCATTCAGTACTTC.

On this clone itself: The identical CDR3 is also encoded by other nucleotide sequences in the sample. The chain uses TRBV7-2 and TRBJ1-2; D remains ambiguous. CDR1 SGHTA and CDR2 FQGNSA come from the germline V gene. The CDR3 loop spans 13 amino acids. Trimming removed 5 bases from V and 1 base from J, with 8 bases in between. CDR3 sequence (DNA): TGTGCCAGCAGCGCCGGGATTAACTATGGCTACACCTTC. Protein product: CASSAGINYGYTF.

This clone has more than one count but fewer than ten. The chain has TRBV5-5 and TRBJ2-4; 12 bases are a match to TRBD2. V dropped 8 bases and J dropped 1; count of bases not matched to a gene: 7. The CDR3 length is 16 residues. Looked up from germline, CDR1 is SGHKS and CDR2 is YYEKEE (reference sequence). The chain's CDR3 is CARTSGGERAKNIQYF. CDR3 nucleotides: TGTGCCAGGACTAGCGGGGGCGAAAGGGCCAAAAACATTCAGTACTTC.

The chain's CDR3 is CASSPQGNQPQHF. The CDR3 DNA reads TGTGCCAGCAGCCCACAGGGGAATCAGCCCCAGCATTTT. The chain combines TRBV6-6 with TRBJ1-5, with 7 bases identical to TRBD1. CDR3 size: 13 residues. CDR1 MNHNY and CDR2 SVGAGI come from the germline V gene (reference sequence). V trimming: 6 bases; J trimming: 4 bases; junction bases outside the gene matches: 3.

Only one count was recorded for this clone. The chain recombines TRBV15 with TRBJ2-3, with D possibly being TRBD1 (6 bases). Per germline, CDR1 LNHNV and CDR2 YYDKDF (reference sequence). V was shortened by 8 bases and J by 4 bases, with 19 bases between the two germline ends. This CDR3 contains 15 residues. The CDR3 sequence is CATAIGTLEADTQYF. In DNA form, the CDR3 reads TGTGCCACCGCCATCGGGACATTAGAGGCAGATACGCAGTATTTT.

The chain recombines TRBV11-1 with TRBJ1-3; 7 bases are a match to TRBD1. The CDR3 is 16 amino acids. Germline-derived CDR1 and CDR2 are SGHAT and FQDESV (reference sequence). Trimming cost V 4 bases and J 0 bases; bases outside gene matches: 6. In DNA, the CDR3 is TGTGCCAGCAGCTCCCGGGACAGATACTCTGGAAACACCATATATTTT. It yields the protein CASSSRDRYSGNTIYF.

This chain connects TRBV28 to TRBJ1-4; the D is unclear. The germline CDR1 and CDR2 sequences are MDHEN and SYDVKM. Trimming cost V 6 bases and J 5 bases, with 16 bases left between them. This CDR3 is built from 15 residues. In nucleotides, the CDR3 is TGTGCCAGCAGCCTAAATACGTATTCAAATGAAAAACTGTTTTTT. Protein: CASSLNTYSNEKLFF.

V usage is TRBV27 and J usage is TRBJ1-1; TRBD1 might be the D (5 bases). The CDR3 has 15 residues. Germline CDR1 MNHEY, CDR2 SMNVEV (reference sequence). V was clipped by 1 base and J by 1 base, with 10 bases between them. The DNA of the CDR3 is TGTGCCAGCAGTTTATTGGGGCCTGGGAACACTGAAGCTTTCTTT. The encoded protein is CASSLLGPGNTEAFF.

The J gene is TRBJ2-3, the V gene TRBV9; 12 bases are a match to TRBD1. Trimming removed 2 bases from V and 6 bases from J; junction bases left unmatched: 4. The CDR3 sequence is 15 residues long. CDR1 and CDR2 (germline): SGDLS, YYNGEE. Here the CDR3 DNA reads TGTGCCAGCAGCGTGACCGGGACAGGGGGCGATACGCAGTATTTT. It is translated as CASSVTGTGGDTQYF.

The table lists this clone with a few counts. This chain connects TRBV6-5 to TRBJ1-1; maybe TRBD1 (6 bases). CDR1 is MNHEY and CDR2 is SVGAGI in the germline V gene. There are 12 residues in the CDR3. Trimming took off 2 bases at V and 8 bases at J, with 9 bases between the two ends. CDR3 in DNA: TGTGCCAGCAGTTACCCCGACAGGGAAGCTTTCTTT. Translation: CASSYPDREAFF.

This chain connects TRBV18 to TRBJ2-5; D is unresolved. The DNA end is more similar to TRBJ2-7, so the J call may be wrong. The CDR3 is 13 residues long. Germline-derived CDR1 and CDR2 are KGHSH and LQKENI. Here the CDR3 DNA reads TGTGCCAGCTCACCGTCACTCACCTACGAGCAGTACTTC. Translation gives CASSPSLTYEQYF.